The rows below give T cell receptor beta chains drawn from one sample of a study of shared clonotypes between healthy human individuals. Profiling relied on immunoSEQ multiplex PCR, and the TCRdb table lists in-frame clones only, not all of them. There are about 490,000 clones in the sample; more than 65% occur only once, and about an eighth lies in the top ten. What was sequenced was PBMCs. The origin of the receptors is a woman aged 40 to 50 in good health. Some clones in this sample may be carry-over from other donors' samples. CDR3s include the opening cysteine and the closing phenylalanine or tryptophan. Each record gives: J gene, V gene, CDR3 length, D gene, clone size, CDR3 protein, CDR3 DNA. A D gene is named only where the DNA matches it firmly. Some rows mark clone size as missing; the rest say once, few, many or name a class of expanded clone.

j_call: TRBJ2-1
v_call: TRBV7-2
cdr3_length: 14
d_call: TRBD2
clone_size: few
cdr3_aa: CASSGTRMNNEQFF
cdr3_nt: TGTGCCAGCAGCGGGACTAGGATGAACAATGAGCAGTTCTTC

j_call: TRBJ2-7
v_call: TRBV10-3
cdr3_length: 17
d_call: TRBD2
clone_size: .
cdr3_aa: CAISGPGTSGSFYEQYF
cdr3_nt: TGTGCCATCAGTGGCCCCGGGACTAGCGGGAGTTTCTACGAGCAGTACTTC

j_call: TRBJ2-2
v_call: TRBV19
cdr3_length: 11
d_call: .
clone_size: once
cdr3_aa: CAVGGAGELFF
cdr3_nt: TGTGCCGTCGGGGGCGCCGGGGAGCTGTTTTTT

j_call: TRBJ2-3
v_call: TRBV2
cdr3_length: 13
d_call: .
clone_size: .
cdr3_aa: CASTSSSTDTQYF
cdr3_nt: TGTGCCAGCACAAGCTCAAGCACAGATACGCAGTATTTT

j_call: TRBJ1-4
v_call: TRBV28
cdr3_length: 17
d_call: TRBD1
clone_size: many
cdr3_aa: CASSYAGTATTNEKLFF
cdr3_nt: TGTGCCAGCAGTTATGCCGGGACAGCGACAACTAATGAAAAACTGTTTTTT

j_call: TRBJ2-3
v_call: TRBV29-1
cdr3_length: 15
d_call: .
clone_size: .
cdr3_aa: CSVREQVWYADTQYF
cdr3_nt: TGCAGCGTTCGAGAACAGGTTTGGTACGCAGATACGCAGTATTTT

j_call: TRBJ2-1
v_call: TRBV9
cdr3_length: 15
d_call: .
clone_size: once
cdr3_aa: CASSVVGSSYNEQFF
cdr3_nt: TGTGCCAGCAGCGTAGTTGGGAGCTCCTACAATGAGCAGTTCTTC

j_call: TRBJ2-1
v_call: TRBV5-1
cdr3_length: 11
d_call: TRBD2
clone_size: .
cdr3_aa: CASSNLAGKFF
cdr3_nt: TGCGCCAGCAGCAATCTAGCGGGCAAGTTCTTC

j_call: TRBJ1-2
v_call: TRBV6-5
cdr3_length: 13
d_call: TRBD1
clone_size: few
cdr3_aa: CASRDRDGSGYTF
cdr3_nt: TGTGCCAGCAGGGACAGGGATGGAAGTGGCTACACCTTC

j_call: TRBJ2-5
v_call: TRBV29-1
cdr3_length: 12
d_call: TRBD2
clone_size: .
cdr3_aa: CSAGTSGETQYF
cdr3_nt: TGCAGCGCAGGGACTAGCGGAGAGACCCAGTACTTC

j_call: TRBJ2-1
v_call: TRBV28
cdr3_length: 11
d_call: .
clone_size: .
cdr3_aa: CASSRWSEQFF
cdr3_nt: TGTGCCAGCAGCCGTTGGAGTGAGCAGTTCTTC

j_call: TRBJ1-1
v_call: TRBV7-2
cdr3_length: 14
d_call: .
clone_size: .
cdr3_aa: CASSLGRGSTEAFF
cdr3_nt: TGTGCCAGCAGCTTAGGGCGGGGGAGTACTGAAGCTTTCTTT

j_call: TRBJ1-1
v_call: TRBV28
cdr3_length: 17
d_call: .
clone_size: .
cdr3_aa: CASSWGRHRFMNTEAFF
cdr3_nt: TGTGCCAGCAGTTGGGGAAGACACCGGTTCATGAACACTGAAGCTTTCTTT

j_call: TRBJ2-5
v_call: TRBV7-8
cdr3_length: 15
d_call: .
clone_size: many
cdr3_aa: CASSTGQRYQETQYF
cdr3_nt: TGTGCCAGCAGCACCGGACAGCGGTACCAAGAGACCCAGTACTTC

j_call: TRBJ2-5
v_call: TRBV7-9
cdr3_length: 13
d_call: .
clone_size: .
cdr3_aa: CASSLANQETQYF
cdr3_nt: TGTGCCAGCAGCTTAGCAAACCAAGAGACCCAGTACTTC

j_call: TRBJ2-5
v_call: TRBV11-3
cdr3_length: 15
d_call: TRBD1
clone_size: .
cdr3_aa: CASSSGTGGSETQYF
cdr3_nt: TGTGCCAGCAGCTCCGGGACAGGGGGCTCGGAGACCCAGTACTTC

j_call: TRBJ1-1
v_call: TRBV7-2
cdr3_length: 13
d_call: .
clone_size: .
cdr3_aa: CASRLQGYTEAFF
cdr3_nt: TGTGCCAGCAGACTACAGGGATACACTGAAGCTTTCTTT

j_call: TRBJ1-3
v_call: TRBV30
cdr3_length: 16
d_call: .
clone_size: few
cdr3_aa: CAWSVLGDWRGNTIYF
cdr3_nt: TGTGCCTGGAGTGTACTAGGAGACTGGAGGGGAAACACCATATATTTT

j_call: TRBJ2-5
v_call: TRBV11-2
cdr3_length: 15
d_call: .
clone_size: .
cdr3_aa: CASSLRAGAWETQYF
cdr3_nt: TGTGCCAGCAGCTTAAGGGCGGGGGCTTGGGAGACCCAGTACTTC

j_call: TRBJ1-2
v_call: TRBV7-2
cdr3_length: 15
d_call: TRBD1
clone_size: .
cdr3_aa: CASSSLGTASNGYTF
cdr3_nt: TGTGCCAGCAGTTCCCTGGGGACAGCCTCCAATGGCTACACCTTC

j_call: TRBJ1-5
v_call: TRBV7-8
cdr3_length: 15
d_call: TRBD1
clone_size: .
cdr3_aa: CASSSGQASNQPQHF
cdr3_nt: TGTGCCAGCAGCTCGGGACAGGCTAGCAATCAGCCCCAGCATTTT

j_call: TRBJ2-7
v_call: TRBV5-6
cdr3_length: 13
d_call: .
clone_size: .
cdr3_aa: CASSPTRWTEQYF
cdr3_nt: TGTGCCAGCAGCCCGACCCGTTGGACCGAGCAGTACTTC

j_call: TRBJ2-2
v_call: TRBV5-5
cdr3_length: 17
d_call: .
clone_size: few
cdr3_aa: CASSPSGTSANTGELFF
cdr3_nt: TGTGCCAGCAGCCCAAGCGGGACATCAGCGAACACCGGGGAGCTGTTTTTT

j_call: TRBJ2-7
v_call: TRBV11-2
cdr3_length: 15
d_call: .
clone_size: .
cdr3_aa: CASSPIVAAPYEQYF
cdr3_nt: TGTGCCAGCAGCCCAATAGTAGCGGCGCCCTACGAGCAGTACTTC

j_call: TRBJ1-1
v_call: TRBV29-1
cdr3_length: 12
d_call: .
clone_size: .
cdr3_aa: CSAGQPNTEAFF
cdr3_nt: TGCAGCGCCGGACAGCCGAACACTGAAGCTTTCTTT

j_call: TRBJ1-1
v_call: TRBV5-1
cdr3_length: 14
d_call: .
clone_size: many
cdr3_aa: CASSENKGIAEAFF
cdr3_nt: TGCGCCAGCAGCGAAAACAAAGGCATTGCTGAAGCTTTCTTT

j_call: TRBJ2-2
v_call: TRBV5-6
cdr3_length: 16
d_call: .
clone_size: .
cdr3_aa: CASSLVGILGAGELFF
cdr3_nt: TGTGCCAGCAGCTTGGTAGGGATCTTGGGCGCCGGGGAGCTGTTTTTT

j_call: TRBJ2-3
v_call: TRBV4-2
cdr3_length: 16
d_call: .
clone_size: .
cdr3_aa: CASSLDSGEVTDTQYF
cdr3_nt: TGTGCCAGCAGCCTCGATAGCGGAGAGGTTACAGATACGCAGTATTTT

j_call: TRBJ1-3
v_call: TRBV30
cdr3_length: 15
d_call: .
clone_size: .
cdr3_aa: CAWSHGGGSGNTIYF
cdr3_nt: TGTGCCTGGAGCCACGGTGGGGGGTCTGGAAACACCATATATTTT

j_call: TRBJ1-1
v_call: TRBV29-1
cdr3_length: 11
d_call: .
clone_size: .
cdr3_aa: CSVVWNTEAFF
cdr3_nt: TGCAGCGTTGTGTGGAACACTGAAGCTTTCTTT

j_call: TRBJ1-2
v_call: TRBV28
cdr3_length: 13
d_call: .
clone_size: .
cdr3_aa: CASSPGLNYGYTF
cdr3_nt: TGTGCCAGCAGTCCAGGACTCAACTATGGCTACACCTTC

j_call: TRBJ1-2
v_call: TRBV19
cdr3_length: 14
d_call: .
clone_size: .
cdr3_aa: CASTPHAGGYGYTF
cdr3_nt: TGTGCCAGTACCCCCCACGCGGGCGGGTATGGCTACACCTTC

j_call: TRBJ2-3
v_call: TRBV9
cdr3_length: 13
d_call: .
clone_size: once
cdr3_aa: CASSVVSTDTQYF
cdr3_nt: TGTGCCAGCAGCGTAGTCAGCACAGATACGCAGTATTTT

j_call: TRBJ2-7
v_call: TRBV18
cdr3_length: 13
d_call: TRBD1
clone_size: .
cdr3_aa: CASSRDSPREQYF
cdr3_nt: TGTGCCAGCTCACGGGACAGCCCTCGAGAGCAGTACTTC

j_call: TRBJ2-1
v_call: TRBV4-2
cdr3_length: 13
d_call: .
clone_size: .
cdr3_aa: CASSQEWLDEQFF
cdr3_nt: TGTGCCAGCAGCCAAGAGTGGCTCGATGAGCAGTTCTTC

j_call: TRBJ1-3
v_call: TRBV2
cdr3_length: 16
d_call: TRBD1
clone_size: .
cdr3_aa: CASSTMGQGSGNTIYF
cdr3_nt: TGTGCCAGCAGTACTATGGGACAGGGATCTGGAAACACCATATATTTT

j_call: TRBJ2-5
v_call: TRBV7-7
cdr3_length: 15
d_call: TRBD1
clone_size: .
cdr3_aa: CASSSGTGRMGTQYF
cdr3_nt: TGTGCTAGCAGCTCCGGGACAGGGAGGATGGGGACCCAGTACTTC

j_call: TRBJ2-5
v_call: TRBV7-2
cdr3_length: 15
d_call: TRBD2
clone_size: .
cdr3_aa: CASSLAGTNQETQYF
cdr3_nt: TGTGCCAGCAGCTTAGCCGGGACTAATCAAGAGACCCAGTACTTC

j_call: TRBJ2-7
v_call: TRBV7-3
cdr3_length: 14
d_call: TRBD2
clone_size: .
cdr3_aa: CASSPREGSYEQYF
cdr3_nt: TGTGCCAGCAGCCCCCGGGAGGGCTCGTACGAGCAGTACTTC

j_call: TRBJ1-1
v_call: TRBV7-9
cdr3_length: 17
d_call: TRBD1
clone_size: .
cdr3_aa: CASSLTGQGVLYTEAFF
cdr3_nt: TGTGCCAGCAGCTTAACCGGACAGGGAGTTTTGTACACTGAAGCTTTCTTT

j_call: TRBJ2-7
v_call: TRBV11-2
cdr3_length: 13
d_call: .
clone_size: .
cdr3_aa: CASSLDRTNEQYF
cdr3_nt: TGTGCCAGCAGCTTAGACAGGACAAACGAGCAGTACTTC

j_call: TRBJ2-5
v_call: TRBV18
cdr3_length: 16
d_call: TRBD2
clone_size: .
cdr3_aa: CASSQRTSGSQETQYF
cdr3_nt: TGTGCCAGCTCACAAAGGACTAGCGGGAGCCAAGAGACCCAGTACTTC

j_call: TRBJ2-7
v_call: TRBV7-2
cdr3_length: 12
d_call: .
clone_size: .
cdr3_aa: CASSQGGSEQYF
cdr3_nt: TGTGCCAGCAGCCAGGGTGGGAGTGAGCAGTACTTC

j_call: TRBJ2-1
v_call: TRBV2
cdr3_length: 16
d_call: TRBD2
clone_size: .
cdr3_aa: CAIDGLAGNSYNEQFF
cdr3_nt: TGTGCCATCGATGGGCTAGCGGGAAACTCCTACAATGAGCAGTTCTTC

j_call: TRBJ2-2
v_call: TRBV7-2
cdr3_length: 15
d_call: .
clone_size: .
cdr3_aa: CASSLDRPNTGELFF
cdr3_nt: TGTGCCAGCAGCCTGGACAGACCTAACACCGGGGAGCTGTTTTTT

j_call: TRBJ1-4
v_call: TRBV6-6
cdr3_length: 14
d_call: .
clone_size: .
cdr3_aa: CASSYRLGGEKLFF
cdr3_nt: TGTGCCAGCAGTTACCGGCTGGGCGGTGAAAAACTGTTTTTT

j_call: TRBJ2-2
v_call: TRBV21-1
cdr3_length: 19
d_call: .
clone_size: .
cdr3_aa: CASSKGRKVEGARTGELFF
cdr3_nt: TGTGCCAGCAGCAAAGGAAGGAAAGTGGAGGGGGCACGGACCGGGGAGCTGTTTTTT

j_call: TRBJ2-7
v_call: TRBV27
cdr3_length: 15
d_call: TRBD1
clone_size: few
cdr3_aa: CASSFSGTGPYEQYF
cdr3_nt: TGTGCCAGCAGTTTCTCCGGGACAGGCCCCTACGAGCAGTACTTC

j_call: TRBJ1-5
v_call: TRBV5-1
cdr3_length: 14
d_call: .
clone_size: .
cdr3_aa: CASSLGPGSQPQHF
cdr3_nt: TGCGCCAGCAGCTTGGGACCGGGGAGTCAGCCCCAGCATTTT

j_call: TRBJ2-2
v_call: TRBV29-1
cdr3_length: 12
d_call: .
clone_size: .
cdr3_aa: CSVSGVTGELFF
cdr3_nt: TGCAGCGTTTCCGGGGTCACCGGGGAGCTGTTTTTT

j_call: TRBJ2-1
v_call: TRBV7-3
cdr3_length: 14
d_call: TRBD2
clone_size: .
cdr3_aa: CASSLAGGFDEQFF
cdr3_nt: TGTGCCAGCAGCCTAGCGGGAGGGTTCGATGAGCAGTTCTTC

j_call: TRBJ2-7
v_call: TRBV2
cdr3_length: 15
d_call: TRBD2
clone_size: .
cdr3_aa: CASSWGLAGGKGQYF
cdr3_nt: TGTGCCAGCAGTTGGGGTCTAGCGGGAGGGAAAGGGCAGTACTTC

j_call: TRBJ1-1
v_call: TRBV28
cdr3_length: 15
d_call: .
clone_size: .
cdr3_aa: CASIYRAGVNTEAFF
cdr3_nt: TGTGCCAGCATATACAGGGCGGGCGTCAACACTGAAGCTTTCTTT

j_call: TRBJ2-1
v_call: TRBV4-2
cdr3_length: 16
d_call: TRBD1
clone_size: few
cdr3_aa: CASSEGASEDHNEQFF
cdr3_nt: TGTGCCAGCAGCGAGGGGGCCAGCGAGGACCACAATGAGCAGTTCTTC

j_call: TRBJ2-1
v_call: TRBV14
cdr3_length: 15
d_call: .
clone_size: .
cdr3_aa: CASRGTGHNYNEQFF
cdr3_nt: TGTGCCAGCAGGGGTACCGGGCACAACTACAATGAGCAGTTCTTC